These 6 T cell receptor beta chains were all obtained from the same sample, sequenced in a study of immune evolution from preneoplasia to lung adenocarcinoma. Sequencing was performed with immunoSEQ multiplex PCR; in TCRdb, only in-frame clones are kept and a portion is missing. The table includes roughly 5,200 clones, 80% detected once. Sequencing was carried out using FFPE normal lung tissue adjacent to the tumor. The receptors derive from a person aged 50 to 70 with lung adenocarcinoma.

V is TRBV9 and J is TRBJ2-2, with D possibly called TRBD1 or TRBD2 (5 bases each). Germline V lookup: CDR1 SGDLS, CDR2 YYNGEE. The CDR3 runs 16 residues. The V end was cut by 3 bases, the J end by 2 bases, with 14 bases between. CDR3 protein: CASSGSGTANTGELFF. In nucleotides, the CDR3 is TGTGCCAGCAGCGGATCCGGGACGGCTAACACCGGGGAGCTGTTTTTT.

The chain is built from TRBV7-9 and TRBJ2-1; D is uncertain. Germline V gene data show CDR1 as SEHNR and CDR2 as FQNEAQ (reference sequence). Deletions cut 3 bases from V and 5 bases from J, with 2 bases between. CDR3 length: 11 residues. The CDR3 DNA reads TGTGCCAGCAGCTTCCACAATGAGCAGTTCTTC. Its translation is CASSFHNEQFF.

The rearrangement joins TRBV6-1 to TRBJ2-5; 8 bases are a match to TRBD2. The V segment lost 4 bases and the J segment 5 bases; nucleotides outside the gene matches: 9. The V gene's germline CDR1 is MNHNS and CDR2 SASEGT. The CDR3 spans 15 residues. The CDR3 DNA is TGTGCCAGCAGTGTCGGGGGGGGCCTTTTGGAGACCCAGTACTTC. Translating it yields CASSVGGGLLETQYF.

J is TRBJ1-4 and V is TRBV2, with 11 bases that match TRBD1. Losses at the gene ends were 8 bases for V and 5 bases for J; bases not matched to a gene: 7. The CDR3 is 15 residues long. Germline V CDR1 and CDR2: SNHLY, FYNNEI. The chain's CDR3 is CASFGTGGNNEKLFF. The CDR3 nucleotides are TGTGCCAGCTTCGGGACAGGGGGGAACAATGAAAAACTGTTTTTT.

This clone was seen once. CDR3 sequence (DNA): TGTGCCAGCAGCCTTCGGCTAGCGGGGGGGACCGGGGAGCTGTTTTTT. The encoded protein is CASSLRLAGGTGELFF. This chain joins TRBV11-2 and TRBJ2-2; TRBD2 matches 12 bases. V shed 5 bases and J 5 bases; nucleotides not matched to a gene: 6. The CDR3 loop spans 16 amino acids. Germline loops: CDR1 SGHAT, CDR2 FQNNGV.

The chain has TRBV11-1 and TRBJ2-3, with TRBD2 identical over 9 bases. Trimming took 6 bases from V and 4 from J; bases not matched to a gene: 11. The CDR3 consists of 16 residues. CDR1 is SGHAT and CDR2 is FQDESV in the germline V gene (reference sequence). The DNA of the CDR3 is TGTGCCAGCAGGCAACTCGGCGGGAGGGCCCCAGATACGCAGTATTTT. Protein product: CASRQLGGRAPDTQYF.